These 20 T cell receptor beta chains came from one sample sequenced in a study of cytomegalovirus exposure and HLA in healthy donors. 13 Jbeta primers and 60 Vbeta primers were used for the PCR. The protocol was immunoSEQ multiplex PCR, while the TCRdb copy is restricted to in-frame clones and leaves out a portion. The data contain about 160,000 clones, around 84% of them seen just once; the ten biggest clones take up around 2%. Sequencing used PBMCs. The receptors were gathered from a man aged 18 to 30 in good health and CMV-seronegative.

This clone was detected only once. The chain links TRBV7-2 to TRBJ1-6; 8 nucleotides align to TRBD1. This CDR3 has 14 residues. Trimming cost V 5 bases and J 11 bases; bases outside gene matches: 8. The germline CDR1 and CDR2 sequences are SGHTA and FQGNSA. The DNA for the CDR3 is TGTGCCAGCAGCCAAACCACGACAGGGGCACCCCTCCACTTT. This codes for CASSQTTTGAPLHF.

The chain is built from TRBV19 and TRBJ1-1, with D unclear. This CDR3 contains 13 residues. Deletions cut 7 bases from V and 4 bases from J, with 13 bases between. Germline loops: CDR1 LNHDA, CDR2 SQIVND (reference sequence). The DNA for the CDR3 is TGTGCCAGTAAAAGGGCCCGGGGCACTGAAGCTTTCTTT. This translates into CASKRARGTEAFF.

The CDR3 coding sequence is TGCGCCAGCAGTTGGTTGAGCGGGGACACTGAAGCTTTCTTT. Translation: CASSWLSGDTEAFF. The gene calls are TRBV5-1 and TRBJ1-1; no clear D. Trimming cost V 5 bases and J 3 bases, with 14 bases left between them. Germline V gene data show CDR1 as SGHRS and CDR2 as YFSETQ. CDR3 size: 14 residues.

This clone appeared a single time. V gene TRBV2 combines with J gene TRBJ1-1; D is uncertain. V dropped 4 bases and J dropped 0 bases, with 6 bases sitting between them. The CDR3 extends over 13 amino acids. CDR1 is SNHLY and CDR2 is FYNNEI in the germline V gene. CDR3 nucleotides: TGTGCCAGCAGTGTGCAGGTGAACACTGAAGCTTTCTTT. It is translated as CASSVQVNTEAFF.

This clone has more than one count but fewer than ten. The rearrangement links TRBV28 to TRBJ1-6; D unresolved. The length of the CDR3 is 17 residues. Trimming cost V 3 bases and J 9 bases, with 21 bases left between them. Germline V gene lookup returns CDR1 MDHEN and CDR2 SYDVKM. CDR3 sequence (DNA): TGTGCCAGCAGTTTGAGGAAGTCGGGAAAGAGCGGTTCACCCCTCCACTTT. It is translated as CASSLRKSGKSGSPLHF.

With respect to this clone: Sequence at one end of the junction differs from germline and may be a read error. J is TRBJ2-6 and V is TRBV7-2; D is possibly TRBD1 (6 bases). The CDR3 is 16 residues long. Germline V gene lookup returns CDR1 SGHTA and CDR2 FQGNSA. The CDR3 loop reads CVSSTRGGRGANVLTF. CDR3 sequence (DNA): TGTGTCAGCAGCACACGAGGGGGTAGGGGGGCCAACGTCCTGACTTTC. The entire variable domain, with the rest obtained from reference TRBV7-2 and TRBJ2-6, is as follows: GAGVSQSPSNKVTEKGKDVELRCDPISGHTALYWYRQSLGQGLEFLIYFQGNSAPDKSGLPSDRFSAERTGGSVSTLTIQRTQQEDSAVYLCVSSTRGGRGANVLTFGAGSRLTVL.

The J gene is TRBJ2-2, the V gene TRBV5-4; 7 positions match TRBD1. Unmatched junction bases numbered 5, after V lost 2 bases and J lost 4 bases. CDR1 SGHNT and CDR2 YYREEE come from the germline V gene (reference sequence). CDR3 length: 15 amino acids. CDR3 in DNA: TGTGCCAGCAGCTTAGACAGGGTAGCCACCGGGGAGCTGTTTTTT. Its protein product is CASSLDRVATGELFF.

The V and J genes are TRBV6-4 and TRBJ1-2; 9 bases agree with TRBD1. Germline V gives CDR1 MRHNA, CDR2 SNTAGT. V was pared by 5 bases and J by 7 bases, with 5 bases of the junction left unmatched. The CDR3 is made up of 13 amino acids. CDR3 DNA: TGTGCCAGCAGTCCCACAGGGGGCCTTGGCTACACCTTC. Translating it yields CASSPTGGLGYTF.

Points on this clone: Different DNA sequences within this sample yield the same CDR3. The chain recombines TRBV28 with TRBJ2-7, with a weak D call TRBD1 (5 bases). Germline V CDR1 and CDR2: MDHEN, SYDVKM. Trimming shortened V by 3 bases and J by 4 bases, and 10 bases separated the two germline ends. This CDR3 spans 13 amino acids. The CDR3 loop is CASSFGQGYEQYF. The CDR3 DNA reads TGTGCCAGCAGTTTCGGGCAGGGTTACGAGCAGTACTTC.

The chain has TRBV6-1 and TRBJ2-1; 7 bases are a match to TRBD1. This CDR3 has 20 residues. After removal of 3 bases from V and 4 bases from J, the junction contained 21 bases not matched to a gene. Germline-derived CDR1 and CDR2 are MNHNS and SASEGT. CDR3 sequence (DNA): TGTGCCAGCAGTGACAGGGGGTTGAAGCGCGGGCGTACTGATTACAATGAGCAGTTCTTC. This gives the protein CASSDRGLKRGRTDYNEQFF.

This chain joins TRBV4-1 and TRBJ1-5, with D possibly matching TRBD1 (6 bases). CDR1 MGHRA and CDR2 YSYEKL come from the germline V gene. The V gene lost 8 bases and the J gene lost 3 bases, with 8 bases spanning the gap. CDR3 length: 12 residues. Here the CDR3 DNA reads TGCGCCAGCGGGACATTCAATCAGCCCCAGCATTTT. Its translation: CASGTFNQPQHF.

The J gene is TRBJ1-4, the V gene TRBV15, with TRBD1 identical over 9 bases. The J segment lost 14 bases and the V segment lost 7 bases, leaving 8 bases of the junction unmatched. Germline CDR1 and CDR2: LNHNV and YYDKDF (reference sequence). The CDR3 sequence is 12 residues long. For the CDR3, the DNA is TGTGCCACCACCCGGGACAGGGTTCGGCTGTTTTTT. This sequence encodes CATTRDRVRLFF.

This sequence joins TRBV9 and TRBJ1-2; D gene uncertain. V was trimmed by 1 base and J by 8 bases, leaving 9 bases between them. The CDR3 is made up of 12 amino acids. Germline CDR1 and CDR2: SGDLS and YYNGEE. CDR3: CASSVTAGGYTF. CDR3 nucleotide sequence: TGTGCCAGCAGCGTAACCGCAGGCGGCTACACCTTC.

The chain is built from TRBV2 and TRBJ1-1; D is perhaps TRBD1 (5 bases). V was clipped by 8 bases and J by 3 bases, with 16 bases between them. CDR3 size: 14 residues. In germline, CDR1 is SNHLY, CDR2 FYNNEI. The CDR3 coding sequence is TGTGCCAGCTCTTTGCAAGGGGTGGACACTGAAGCTTTCTTT. Translated: CASSLQGVDTEAFF.

The chain's CDR3 is CASSFGGNTEAFF. CDR3 coding DNA: TGTGCCAGCAGTTTTGGCGGGAACACTGAAGCTTTCTTT. J is TRBJ1-1 and V is TRBV28, with unresolved D. CDR3 length: 13 amino acids. Trimming stripped 3 bases from V and 1 base from J, with 6 bases between. Germline V gene sequence: CDR1 MDHEN, CDR2 SYDVKM.

The CDR3 coding sequence is TGTGCCAGCTCACCAGTGGGACAGGGAGAGAATGGTTCACCCCTCCACTTT. This encodes CASSPVGQGENGSPLHF. The chain uses TRBV18 and TRBJ1-6; 9 bases are a match to TRBD1. V gave up 2 bases and J gave up 9 bases; unmatched junction bases: 11. This CDR3 comprises 17 residues. Germline V CDR1 and CDR2: KGHSH, LQKENI. Drawing the rest from reference TRBV18 and TRBJ1-6, the complete variable domain is NAGVMQNPRHLVRRRGQEARLRCSPMKGHSHVYWYRQLPEEGLKFMVYLQKENIIDESGMPKERFSAEFPKEGPSILRIQQVVRGDSAAYFCASSPVGQGENGSPLHFGNGTRLTVT.

This chain connects TRBV9 to TRBJ2-1; 10 bases fit TRBD1. This CDR3 contains 15 residues. Germline CDR1 and CDR2: SGDLS and YYNGEE. V shed 5 bases and J 6 bases; nucleotides not matched to a gene: 8. The CDR3 bases are TGTGCCAGCAGTCGAGGGACAGGGGCACCCAATGAGCAGTTCTTC. Its translation is CASSRGTGAPNEQFF. Looking up the rest from reference TRBV9 and TRBJ2-1 gives the full variable domain: DSGVTQTPKHLITATGQRVTLRCSPRSGDLSVYWYQQSLDQGLQFLIQYYNGEERAKGNILERFSAQQFPDLHSELNLSSLELGDSALYFCASSRGTGAPNEQFFGPGTRLTVL.

The rearrangement joins TRBV18 to TRBJ2-7; 13 bases align to TRBD2. CDR3 length: 18 amino acids. V was clipped by 3 bases and J by 5 bases; unmatched bases: 13. From germline, CDR1 is KGHSH and CDR2 LQKENI. The CDR3 bases are TGTGCCAGCTCACCGCAACTAGCGGGAGGGCCTGGGGTCGACGAGCAGTACTTC. The encoded protein is CASSPQLAGGPGVDEQYF. The whole variable domain, remainder taken from reference TRBV18 and TRBJ2-7, is NAGVMQNPRHLVRRRGQEARLRCSPMKGHSHVYWYRQLPEEGLKFMVYLQKENIIDESGMPKERFSAEFPKEGPSILRIQQVVRGDSAAYFCASSPQLAGGPGVDEQYFGPGTRLTVT.

V is TRBV18 and J is TRBJ1-5, with 7 bases identical to TRBD1. Germline trimming cut 3 bases from V and 4 bases from J; bases unmatched to any gene: 9. CDR3 length: 16 amino acids. Germline loops: CDR1 KGHSH, CDR2 LQKENI. The CDR3 sequence: CASSPLGQQFNQPQHF. DNA for the CDR3: TGTGCCAGCTCACCGCTGGGACAGCAGTTTAATCAGCCCCAGCATTTT. The full variable domain, its missing parts supplied by reference TRBV18 and TRBJ1-5, is NAGVMQNPRHLVRRRGQEARLRCSPMKGHSHVYWYRQLPEEGLKFMVYLQKENIIDESGMPKERFSAEFPKEGPSILRIQQVVRGDSAAYFCASSPLGQQFNQPQHFGDGTRLSIL.

V usage is TRBV6-5 and J usage is TRBJ2-7, with 9 bases that match TRBD2. This CDR3 has 15 amino acids. V dropped 2 bases and J dropped 6; count of bases not matched to a gene: 8. CDR1 is MNHEY, CDR2 SVGAGI, per germline. CDR3 bases: TGTGCCAGCAGTTACGGGGATAGCGGGAGTTCCGAGCAGTACTTC. This gives the protein CASSYGDSGSSEQYF.